The source of this T cell receptor (beta chain) is a study of cytomegalovirus exposure and HLA in healthy donors. Germline values: CDR1 MNHNY, CDR2 SVGAGI (reference sequence). This CDR3 has 15 amino acids. Trimming took off 4 bases at V and 1 base at J, with 13 bases between the two ends. Those who donated were healthy bone marrow donors. The PCR employed 60 Vbeta primers together with 13 Jbeta primers. TCRdb's table, derived via immunoSEQ multiplex PCR, lists solely in-frame clones and lacks some. This table holds more than 140,000 clones, about 64% found once. As regards this clone: Its antigen is still unknown.

General study points: One variant, a missense change in DCLRE1C, was linked in a later analysis to TCR beta V- and J-gene trimming. Cytomegalovirus-associated TCR beta chains were listed, numbering some 180.

The rearrangement uses TRBV6-6 and TRBJ1-2; D may be TRBD1 (6 bases). The origin of this receptor is a woman aged 25 to 45 in good health and CMV-seropositive. Material for sequencing was PBMCs. CDR3 DNA: TGTGCCAGCAGTTTCGGGACAACGTATAACTATGGCTACACCTTC. Translation gives CASSFGTTYNYGYTF.